This record concerns one T cell receptor (beta chain) sequence. Clones were read by immunoSEQ multiplex PCR, and TCRdb kept only the in-frame ones, dropping some. The top ten clones hold 9% to 10% of a sample with roughly 48,000 clones, around 84% of them seen once. The sample is drawn from a study of OX40 agonist ivuxolimab in advanced cancers. The CDR3 totals 15 residues. With 5 bases clipped from V and 0 bases from J, the junction kept 7 bases outside the gene matches. Germline assignment: CDR1 SGHAT and CDR2 FQNNGV. The chain has TRBV11-2 and TRBJ2-7; TRBD1 matches at 7 bases. The sequencing used CD4+ or CD8+ T cells sorted from blood, collected in a trial of the OX40 agonist ivuxolimab. The TCR sequence derives from an adult with an advanced solid tumor such as melanoma, head and neck, liver or kidney cancer. The CDR3 reads CASSQGQPGSYEQYF. The CDR3 DNA is TGTGCCAGCAGCCAGGGACAGCCTGGCTCCTACGAGCAGTACTTC.